Below are 8 T cell receptor beta chains sequenced from a single sample in a study of cytomegalovirus exposure and HLA in healthy donors (dated by TCRdb to between 2016 and 2019). Libraries were constructed by the immunoSEQ multiplex PCR assay. TCRdb carries this immuneACCESS record with in-frame sequences only. Its versions omit some clonotypes, under half of them owing to an unresolved V gene in the studies checked, with the rest unexplained. The sample table records approximately 300,000 clones; roughly 89% of these occur just once. About 0.8% of the sample is held by the ten biggest clonotypes. The sample was PBMCs. The receptors here all came from a woman aged 18-29 years in good health and CMV-seronegative.

CDR3 DNA: TGTGCCAGCAGTGGTGGACTAGTGGATACGCAGTATTTT. Protein: CASSGGLVDTQYF. The chain is built from TRBV6-1 and TRBJ2-3, with 7 bases that match TRBD2. Germline CDR1 is MNHNS and CDR2 is SASEGT. With V trimmed by 4 bases and J by 6 bases, 4 bases remained unmatched. The CDR3 consists of 13 residues.

DNA of the CDR3: TGCAGCGTTGATAGCGGGAGCGGCACAGATACGCAGTATTTT. It is translated as CSVDSGSGTDTQYF. The chain joins TRBV29-1 to TRBJ2-3, with 9 bases that match TRBD2. Looked up from germline, CDR1 is SQVTM and CDR2 is ANQGSEA. The ends lost 3 bases at V and 1 base at J; junction bases unmatched: 2. This CDR3 has 14 amino acids.

This clone was detected only once. This chain connects TRBV9 to TRBJ1-1, with TRBD1 identical over 7 bases. The CDR3 sequence is 14 residues long. With 3 bases clipped from V and 0 bases from J, the junction kept 2 bases outside the gene matches. Germline values: CDR1 SGDLS, CDR2 YYNGEE. The CDR3 loop reads CASSAGTVNTEAFF. As DNA, the CDR3 is TGTGCCAGCAGCGCCGGGACAGTGAACACTGAAGCTTTCTTT.

This clone occurred once. This rearrangement joins TRBV5-6 to TRBJ2-7; D is uncertain. From germline, CDR1 is SGHDT and CDR2 YYEEEE. The CDR3 sequence is 14 residues long. With 5 bases removed from V and 1 base from J, the gap between germline ends came to 13 bases. For the CDR3, the DNA is TGTGCCAGCAGTGACAACCGCATTTCCTACGAGCAGTACTTC. This translates into CASSDNRISYEQYF.

The CDR3 DNA reads TGTGCCAGCAGAGAATTTTTTCAGGGCAAGCCCCAGCATTTT. This sequence encodes CASREFFQGKPQHF. The chain has TRBV6-1 and TRBJ1-5, with TRBD1 as a possible D gene (5 bases). This CDR3 region has 14 residues. Germline CDR1 MNHNS, CDR2 SASEGT. Trimming cost V 6 bases and J 8 bases, with 17 bases left between them.

The chain employs TRBV7-8 and TRBJ2-1, with 10 bases matching TRBD2. Germline V gives CDR1 SGHVS, CDR2 FQNEAQ. The CDR3 has 18 residues. With 4 bases clipped from V and 2 bases from J, the junction kept 11 bases outside the gene matches. For the CDR3, the DNA is TGTGCCAGCAGCTCCTCTGCTGCGGGACTAGCGACCTACAATGAGCAGTTCTTC. Its protein is CASSSSAAGLATYNEQFF.

The chain combines TRBV2 with TRBJ1-1; TRBD1 might be the D (5 bases). CDR3 size: 15 residues. Germline CDR1 reads SNHLY; CDR2 reads FYNNEI. The V end lost 0 bases, the J end lost 5 bases, and 13 bases lay between the germline ends. The CDR3 reads CASSEASLGGTEAFF. CDR3 DNA: TGTGCCAGCAGTGAAGCTAGTCTCGGGGGGACTGAAGCTTTCTTT.

V gene TRBV2 combines with J gene TRBJ2-1, with D possibly being TRBD1 (6 bases). CDR3 length equals 13 residues. The V end lost 6 bases, the J end lost 6 bases, and 12 bases lay between the germline ends. Germline-derived CDR1 and CDR2 are SNHLY and FYNNEI. The CDR3 nucleotides read TGTGCCAGCAGGGGGGCGGGTTCCAATGAGCAGTTCTTC. This translates into CASRGAGSNEQFF.